This T cell receptor (beta chain) was identified during a study of CD8 T cells in Susac syndrome. Study-level findings and limits: The relatively small number of individuals in the TCR sequencing and HLA analysis was acknowledged by the study.

Blood CD8+ and CD4+ T cells underwent high-throughput TCR beta sequencing. TEMRA cells were enriched by FACS, while CD8+ and CD4+ T cells were obtained through a negative isolation that was performed magnetically. Regarding this clonotype: Antigen: not known.

The CDR3 extends over 13 amino acids. CDR1 SGHTA and CDR2 FQGTGA come from the germline V gene. V lost 6 bases to trimming and J lost 5 bases, with 11 bases between them. The authors reverse transcribed roughly 0.5 to 1 ug RNA with random hexamers. Amplification of TCR beta CDR3 across 54 Vbeta and 13 Jbeta was performed with immunoSEQ multiplex PCR. Via MiXCR, TCRdb re-called the immunoSEQ multiplex PCR reads, giving one row per CDR3 protein. Among 150,000 to 200,000 distinct CDR3 sequences listed, approximately 93% were seen once. The chain joins TRBV7-3 to TRBJ1-5; D not certain. The receptor was isolated from a human donor with multiple sclerosis. Sequencing input: CD4+ T cells from PBMCs. The DNA for the CDR3 is TGTGCCAGCAGGTTAGATGTCCATCAGCCCCAGCATTTT. Its translation is CASRLDVHQPQHF.